The 11 T cell receptor beta chains below all came from one sample that was sequenced in a study of OX40 agonist ivuxolimab in advanced cancers. TCRdb's copy holds only in-frame clones and misses some; the assay was immunoSEQ multiplex PCR. The sample lists 72,000 or so clones; roughly 84% were seen once. Source: CD4+ or CD8+ T cells sorted from blood, taken in a trial of the OX40 agonist ivuxolimab. All receptors derive from an adult with an advanced solid tumor such as melanoma, head and neck, liver or kidney cancer.

CDR3 sequence: CASSQMGEALNEQFF. CDR3 DNA sequence: TGTGCCAGCAGCCAGATGGGTGAGGCCCTCAATGAGCAGTTCTTC. This chain joins TRBV7-2 and TRBJ2-1, with D uncertain. V was trimmed by 5 bases and J by 6 bases, leaving 17 bases between them. Germline loops: CDR1 SGHTA, CDR2 FQGNSA. CDR3 length: 15 residues. The whole variable domain, remainder taken from reference TRBV7-2 and TRBJ2-1, is GAGVSQSPSNKVTEKGKDVELRCDPISGHTALYWYRQSLGQGLEFLIYFQGNSAPDKSGLPSDRFSAERTGGSVSTLTIQRTQQEDSAVYLCASSQMGEALNEQFFGPGTRLTVL.

The chain couples TRBV6-5 to TRBJ1-3; D gene ambiguous. Looked up from germline, CDR1 is MNHEY and CDR2 is SVGAGI. Trimming removed 5 bases at V and 4 bases at J, with 9 bases between. The CDR3 is 13 residues long. The CDR3 DNA is TGTGCCAGCAGTCAGGACGGAGGAAACACCATATATTTT. This codes for CASSQDGGNTIYF.

The V gene is TRBV6-5, the J gene TRBJ2-7; 7 positions agree with TRBD1. The V segment lost 0 bases and the J segment 3 bases; nucleotides outside the gene matches: 5. Germline loops: CDR1 MNHEY, CDR2 SVGAGI. This CDR3 spans 15 amino acids. CDR3 region: CASSYSGAGGYEQYF. CDR3 coding DNA: TGTGCCAGCAGTTACTCCGGAGCAGGGGGCTACGAGCAGTACTTC.

The V gene is TRBV9, the J gene TRBJ2-1; no reliable D call. This CDR3 has 15 amino acids. Trimming took off 0 bases at V and 5 bases at J, with 12 bases between the two ends. Germline CDR1 and CDR2: SGDLS and YYNGEE. The CDR3 DNA reads TGTGCCAGCAGCGTAGACATTAGTGGGAACAATGAGCAGTTCTTC. Amino acids: CASSVDISGNNEQFF.

The V gene is TRBV6-5, the J gene TRBJ2-7; tentatively, D is TRBD1 or TRBD2 (7 bases each). The ends were cut back, 6 bases at V and 2 bases at J, with 14 bases in the middle. There are 14 residues in the CDR3. Germline CDR1 MNHEY, CDR2 SVGAGI. CDR3 nucleotides: TGTGCCAGCAGGCGAGCGGGACAGCCCTACGAGCAGTACTTC. It encodes CASRRAGQPYEQYF.

Note on this clone: This sample also contains other DNA sequences that code for the same CDR3. V and J are TRBV2 and TRBJ1-1; unclear D gene. The CDR3 has 12 amino acids. The V and J ends lost 1 base and 1 base respectively, with 1 base between them. CDR1 and CDR2 from the germline V gene are SNHLY and FYNNEI. Here the CDR3 reads CASSEGNTEAFF. The CDR3 DNA reads TGTGCCAGCAGTGAAGGGAACACTGAAGCTTTCTTT.

The CDR3 loop reads CASSQTSNYGYTF. Written as DNA, the CDR3 is TGTGCCAGCAGCCAAACGAGCAACTATGGCTACACCTTC. The V gene is TRBV5-4, the J gene TRBJ1-2; D gene uncertain. CDR1 SGHNT and CDR2 YYREEE come from the germline V gene (reference sequence). The germline V and J ends were trimmed by 4 bases and 2 bases, with 9 bases remaining between them. The CDR3 runs 13 residues.

The chain links TRBV11-3 to TRBJ1-4, with no clear D. V lost 5 bases, J lost 4 bases, and 11 bases lay in between. Germline V gives CDR1 SGHNT, CDR2 YENEEA. This CDR3 has 14 residues. CDR3 coding DNA: TGTGCCAGCAGCCCCACCTCTATTAATGAAAAACTGTTTTTT. This codes for CASSPTSINEKLFF.

The rearrangement links TRBV21-1 to TRBJ2-1; the table's D call, TRBD2, was not checked against the DNA. TRBV21-1 is a pseudogene locus. The CDR3 loop spans 16 amino acids. The CDR3 loop is CASSKKLATRGNEQFF. In DNA form, the CDR3 reads TGTGCCAGCAGCAAAAAGTTGGCGACTAGAGGTAATGAGCAGTTCTTC.

The chain recombines TRBV7-9 with TRBJ2-7; possibly TRBD1 for D (5 bases). Germline CDR1 is SEHNR and CDR2 is FQNEAQ (reference sequence). V was pared by 5 bases and J by 5 bases, with 13 bases between. The CDR3 is 13 amino acids. Here the CDR3 reads CASSLGVGDEQYF. Here the CDR3 DNA reads TGTGCCAGCAGCCTTGGAGTAGGGGACGAGCAGTACTTC.

Only one count was recorded for this clone. The chain has TRBV11-3 and TRBJ2-7; 9 bases agree with TRBD1. The junction had 1 base not matched to a gene; V was cut back by 7 bases and J by 0 bases. This CDR3 is 13 amino acids long. Germline V CDR1 and CDR2: SGHNT, YENEEA. Here the CDR3 reads CASKDRGSYEQYF. The CDR3, as DNA: TGTGCCAGCAAGGACAGGGGCTCCTACGAGCAGTACTTC.